This T cell receptor (beta chain) was profiled in a study of OX40 agonist ivuxolimab in advanced cancers. Study-wide context: Three patients, one with hepatocellular carcinoma and two with cutaneous melanoma, achieved partial responses.

TCRdb's copy holds only in-frame clones and misses some; the assay was immunoSEQ multiplex PCR. The table shows tens of thousands of clones, with approximately 84% occurring only once. Points on this clone: Its antigen is undetermined.

General observations from the study: Antigen specificity was not determined for the expanded peripheral T cells.

Germline V CDR1 and CDR2: SGHVS, FQNEAQ. The CDR3 is 13 amino acids. With 1 base removed from V and 6 bases from J, the gap between germline ends came to 8 bases. The chain combines TRBV7-8 with TRBJ2-3; D not resolved. The TCR was taken from an adult with an advanced solid tumor such as melanoma, head and neck, liver or kidney cancer. The input for sequencing was CD4+ or CD8+ T cells sorted from blood, taken in a trial of the OX40 agonist ivuxolimab. The CDR3 loop reads CASSLGAGDTQYF. As DNA, the CDR3 is TGTGCCAGCAGCTTAGGAGCAGGCGATACGCAGTATTTT. The full variable domain, its missing parts supplied by reference TRBV7-8 and TRBJ2-3, is GAGVSQSPRYKVAKRGQDVALRCDPISGHVSLFWYQQALGQGPEFLTYFQNEAQLDKSGLPSDRFFAERPEGSVSTLKIQRTQQEDSAVYLCASSLGAGDTQYFGPGTRLTVL.